The clone carrying this TCR beta chain was recorded a few times. The source of the sample is a study of blood T cells in healthy people across ages. The second PCR ran 7 to 11 cycles with a sample-barcoded 5' primer and J-beta primers. MiXCR was run by TCRdb on the 5' RACE reads, yielding one entry per CDR3 protein. Among around 940,000 distinct CDR3 sequences listed, just over 50% were seen once. CDR1 is WSHSY, CDR2 SAAADI, per germline. This CDR3 has 17 residues. V was pared by 4 bases and J by 6 bases, with 12 bases of the junction left unmatched. The specimen was blood. V usage is TRBV10-2 and J usage is TRBJ2-7, with TRBD2 identical over 13 bases. This TCR was sampled from a woman aged 60-70 years in good health. In DNA form, the CDR3 reads TGCGCCAGCAGTGTGACTAGCGGGAGGATCAAGGGTAGCGAGCAGTACTTC. It translates to CASSVTSGRIKGSEQYF.